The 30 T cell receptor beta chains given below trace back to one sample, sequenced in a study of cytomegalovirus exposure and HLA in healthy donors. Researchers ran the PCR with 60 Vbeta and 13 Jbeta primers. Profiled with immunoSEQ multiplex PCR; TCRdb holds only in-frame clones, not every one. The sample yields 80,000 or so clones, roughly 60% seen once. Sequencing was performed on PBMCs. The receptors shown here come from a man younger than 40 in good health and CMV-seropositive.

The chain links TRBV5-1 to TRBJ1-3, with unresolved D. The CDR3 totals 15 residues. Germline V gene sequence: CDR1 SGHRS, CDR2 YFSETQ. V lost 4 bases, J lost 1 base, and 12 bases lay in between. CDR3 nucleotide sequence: TGCGCCAGCAGCCGCTCCGGAGATTCTGGAAACACCATATATTTT. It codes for CASSRSGDSGNTIYF.

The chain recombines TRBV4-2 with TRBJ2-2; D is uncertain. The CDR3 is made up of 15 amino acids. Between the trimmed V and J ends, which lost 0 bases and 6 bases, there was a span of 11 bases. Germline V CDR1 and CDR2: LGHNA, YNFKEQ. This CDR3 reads CASSQDLQVPGELFF. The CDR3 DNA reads TGTGCCAGCAGCCAAGATCTTCAGGTGCCCGGGGAGCTGTTTTTT.

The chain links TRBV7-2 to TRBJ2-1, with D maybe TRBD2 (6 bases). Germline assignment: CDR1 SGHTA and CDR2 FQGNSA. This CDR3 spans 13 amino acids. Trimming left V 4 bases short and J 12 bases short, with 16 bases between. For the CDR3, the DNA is TGTGCCAGCAGCTCACCTCAGACTAGAAGGCAGTTCTTC. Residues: CASSSPQTRRQFF.

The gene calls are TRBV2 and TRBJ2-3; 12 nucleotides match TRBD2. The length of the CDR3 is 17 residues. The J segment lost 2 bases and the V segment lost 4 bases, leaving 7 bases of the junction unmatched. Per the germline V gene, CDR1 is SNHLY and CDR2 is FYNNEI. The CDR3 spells CASSARLAGDFTDTQYF. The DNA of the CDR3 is TGTGCCAGCAGTGCACGACTAGCGGGGGACTTCACAGATACGCAGTATTTT.

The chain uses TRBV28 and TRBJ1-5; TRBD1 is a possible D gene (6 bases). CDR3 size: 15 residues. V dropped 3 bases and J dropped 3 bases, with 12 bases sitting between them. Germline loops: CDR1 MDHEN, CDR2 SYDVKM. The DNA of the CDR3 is TGTGCCAGCAGTTTGATACAGGGCAACAATCAGCCCCAGCATTTT. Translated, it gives CASSLIQGNNQPQHF. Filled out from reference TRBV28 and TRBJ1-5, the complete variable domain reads DVKVTQSSRYLVKRTGEKVFLECVQDMDHENMFWYRQDPGLGLRLIYFSYDVKMKEKGDIPEGYSVSREKKERFSLILESASTNQTSMYLCASSLIQGNNQPQHFGDGTRLSIL.

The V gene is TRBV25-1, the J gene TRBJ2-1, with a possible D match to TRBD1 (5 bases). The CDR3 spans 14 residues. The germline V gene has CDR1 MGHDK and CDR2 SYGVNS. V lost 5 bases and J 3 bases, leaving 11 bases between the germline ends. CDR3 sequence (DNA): TGTGCCAGCAGTTTAGCAGGGTACTACAATGAGCAGTTCTTC. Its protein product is CASSLAGYYNEQFF.

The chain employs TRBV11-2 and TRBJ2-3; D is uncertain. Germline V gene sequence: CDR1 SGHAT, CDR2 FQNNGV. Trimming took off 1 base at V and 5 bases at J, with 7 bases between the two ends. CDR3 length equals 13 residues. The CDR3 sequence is CASSLAGLDTQYF. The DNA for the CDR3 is TGTGCCAGCAGCTTAGCCGGTTTAGATACGCAGTATTTT.

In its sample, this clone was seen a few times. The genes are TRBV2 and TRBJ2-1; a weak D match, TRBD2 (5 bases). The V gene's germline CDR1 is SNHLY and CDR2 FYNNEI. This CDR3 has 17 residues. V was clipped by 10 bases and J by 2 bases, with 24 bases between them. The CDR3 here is CATWKSSRGSTYNEQFF. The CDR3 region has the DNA TGTGCCACCTGGAAATCTTCTCGGGGATCGACCTACAATGAGCAGTTCTTC. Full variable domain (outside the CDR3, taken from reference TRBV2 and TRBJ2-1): EPEVTQTPSHQVTQMGQEVILRCVPISNHLYFYWYRQILGQKVEFLVSFYNNEISEKSEIFDDQFSVERPDGSNFTLKIRSTKLEDSAMYFCATWKSSRGSTYNEQFFGPGTRLTVL.

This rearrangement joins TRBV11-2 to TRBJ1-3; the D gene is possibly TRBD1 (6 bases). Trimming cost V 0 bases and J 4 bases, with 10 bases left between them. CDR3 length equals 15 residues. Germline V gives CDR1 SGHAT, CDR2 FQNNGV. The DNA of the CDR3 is TGTGCCAGCAGCTTAGAGGGGGCGGAAGGAAACACCATATATTTT. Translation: CASSLEGAEGNTIYF. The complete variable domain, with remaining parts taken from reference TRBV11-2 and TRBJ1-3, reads EAGVAQSPRYKIIEKRQSVAFWCNPISGHATLYWYQQILGQGPKLLIQFQNNGVVDDSQLPKDRFSAERLKGVDSTLKIQPAKLEDSAVYLCASSLEGAEGNTIYFGEGSWLTVV.

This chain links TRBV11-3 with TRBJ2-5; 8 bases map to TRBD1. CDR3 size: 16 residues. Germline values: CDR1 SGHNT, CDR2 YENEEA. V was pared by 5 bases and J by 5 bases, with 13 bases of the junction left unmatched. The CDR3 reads CASSRERTGSGETQYF. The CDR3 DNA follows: TGTGCCAGCAGCCGAGAAAGGACAGGGTCGGGGGAGACCCAGTACTTC.

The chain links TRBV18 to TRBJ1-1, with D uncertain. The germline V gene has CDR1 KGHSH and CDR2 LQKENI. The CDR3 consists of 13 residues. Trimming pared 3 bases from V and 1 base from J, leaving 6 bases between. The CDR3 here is CASSPRENTEAFF. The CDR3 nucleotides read TGTGCCAGCTCACCGAGGGAGAACACTGAAGCTTTCTTT. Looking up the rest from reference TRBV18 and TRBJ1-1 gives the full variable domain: NAGVMQNPRHLVRRRGQEARLRCSPMKGHSHVYWYRQLPEEGLKFMVYLQKENIIDESGMPKERFSAEFPKEGPSILRIQQVVRGDSAAYFCASSPRENTEAFFGQGTRLTVV.

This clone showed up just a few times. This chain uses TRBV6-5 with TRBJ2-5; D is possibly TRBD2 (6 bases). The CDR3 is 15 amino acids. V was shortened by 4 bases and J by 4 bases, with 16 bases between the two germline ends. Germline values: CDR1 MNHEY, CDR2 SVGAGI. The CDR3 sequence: CASSSRPSGGETQYF. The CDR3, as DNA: TGTGCCAGCAGTTCCCGGCCCTCCGGGGGAGAGACCCAGTACTTC.

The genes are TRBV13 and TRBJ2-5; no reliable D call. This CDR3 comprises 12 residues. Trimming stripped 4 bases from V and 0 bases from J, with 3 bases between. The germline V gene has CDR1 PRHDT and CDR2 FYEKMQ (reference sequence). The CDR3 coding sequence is TGTGCCAGCAGCTCGTACCAAGAGACCCAGTACTTC. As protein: CASSSYQETQYF.

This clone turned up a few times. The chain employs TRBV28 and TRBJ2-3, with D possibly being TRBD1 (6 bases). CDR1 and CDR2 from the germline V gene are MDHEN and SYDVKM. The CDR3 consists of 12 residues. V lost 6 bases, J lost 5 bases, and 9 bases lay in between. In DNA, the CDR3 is TGTGCCAGCAGCACAGGGATAGATACGCAGTATTTT. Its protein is CASSTGIDTQYF.

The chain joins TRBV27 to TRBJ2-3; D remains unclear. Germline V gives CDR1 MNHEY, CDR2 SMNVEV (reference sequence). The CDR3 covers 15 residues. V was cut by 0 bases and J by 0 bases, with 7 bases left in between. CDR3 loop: CASSLSFSSTDTQYF. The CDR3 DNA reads TGTGCCAGCAGTTTATCGTTTTCTAGCACAGATACGCAGTATTTT.

The CDR3 DNA follows: TGTGCCGGACAGGGGAACGACTATGGCTACACCTTC. It specifies CAGQGNDYGYTF. The chain is built from TRBV19 and TRBJ1-2, with 9 bases identical to TRBD1. J gave up 3 bases and V 11 bases, and 4 bases lay outside the gene matches. The CDR3 consists of 12 residues. Germline V gene lookup returns CDR1 LNHDA and CDR2 SQIVND (reference sequence).

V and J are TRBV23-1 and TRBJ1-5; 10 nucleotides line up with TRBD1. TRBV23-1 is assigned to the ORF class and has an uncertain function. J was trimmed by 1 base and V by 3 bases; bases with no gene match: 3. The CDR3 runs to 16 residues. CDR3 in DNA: TGCGCCAGCAGTCATCCGGACAGGGGGAGCAATCAGCCCCAGCATTTT. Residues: CASSHPDRGSNQPQHF.

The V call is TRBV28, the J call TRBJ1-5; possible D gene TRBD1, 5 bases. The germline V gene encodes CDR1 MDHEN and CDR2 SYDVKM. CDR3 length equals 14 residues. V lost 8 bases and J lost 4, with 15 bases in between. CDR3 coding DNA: TGTGCCAGCTTTCGGGGGGGAGAGAATCAGCCCCAGCATTTT. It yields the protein CASFRGGENQPQHF.

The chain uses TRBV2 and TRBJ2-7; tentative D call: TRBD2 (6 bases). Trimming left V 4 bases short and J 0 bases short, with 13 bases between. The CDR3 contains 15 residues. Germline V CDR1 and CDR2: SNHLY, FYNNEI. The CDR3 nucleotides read TGTGCCAGCAGTGCCCGGCGGGAAAGCTCCTACGAGCAGTACTTC. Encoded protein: CASSARRESSYEQYF.

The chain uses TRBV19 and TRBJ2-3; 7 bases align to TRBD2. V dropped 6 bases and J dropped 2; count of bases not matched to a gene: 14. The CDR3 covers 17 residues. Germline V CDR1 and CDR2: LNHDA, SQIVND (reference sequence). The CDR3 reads CASSPLGSSGATDTQYF. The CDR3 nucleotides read TGTGCCAGTAGCCCTCTGGGGTCTAGCGGAGCCACAGATACGCAGTATTTT.

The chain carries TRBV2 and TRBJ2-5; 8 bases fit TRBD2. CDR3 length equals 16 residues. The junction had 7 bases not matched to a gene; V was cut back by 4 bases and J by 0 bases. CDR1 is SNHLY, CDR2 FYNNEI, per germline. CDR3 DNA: TGTGCCAGCAGTGTAAGCGGGGGTGGCTACCAAGAGACCCAGTACTTC. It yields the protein CASSVSGGGYQETQYF.

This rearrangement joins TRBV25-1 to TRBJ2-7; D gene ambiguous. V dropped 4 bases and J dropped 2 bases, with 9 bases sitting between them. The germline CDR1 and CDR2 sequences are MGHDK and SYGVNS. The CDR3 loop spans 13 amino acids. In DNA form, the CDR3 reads TGTGCCAGCAGTGTATCTTCTACCTACGAGCAGTACTTC. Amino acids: CASSVSSTYEQYF.

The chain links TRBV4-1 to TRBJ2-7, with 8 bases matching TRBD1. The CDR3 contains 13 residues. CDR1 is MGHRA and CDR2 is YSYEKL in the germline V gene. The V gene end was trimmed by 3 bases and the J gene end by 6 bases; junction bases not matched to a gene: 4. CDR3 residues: CASSQTGVGEQYF. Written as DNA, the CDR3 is TGCGCCAGCAGCCAGACAGGGGTCGGCGAGCAGTACTTC.

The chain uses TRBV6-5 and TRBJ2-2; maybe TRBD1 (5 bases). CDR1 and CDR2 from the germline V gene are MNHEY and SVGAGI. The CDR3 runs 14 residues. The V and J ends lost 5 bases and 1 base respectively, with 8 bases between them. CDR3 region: CASSPQGNTGELFF. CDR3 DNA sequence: TGTGCCAGCAGTCCGCAGGGGAACACCGGGGAGCTGTTTTTT.

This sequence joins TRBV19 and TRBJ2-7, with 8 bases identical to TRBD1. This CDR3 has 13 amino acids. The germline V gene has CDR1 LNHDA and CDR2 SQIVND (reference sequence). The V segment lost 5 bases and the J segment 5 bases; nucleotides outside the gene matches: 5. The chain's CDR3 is CASSRQGANEQYF. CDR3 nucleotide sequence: TGTGCCAGTAGTCGGCAGGGGGCCAACGAGCAGTACTTC.

The CDR3 region is CSVAGGHRSNYGYTF. CDR3 sequence (DNA): TGCAGCGTTGCGGGGGGACACCGGTCTAACTATGGCTACACCTTC. J is TRBJ1-2 and V is TRBV29-1; tentatively, D is TRBD1 (6 bases). This CDR3 contains 15 residues. The V gene's germline CDR1 is SQVTM and CDR2 ANQGSEA. Trimming left V 4 bases short and J 0 bases short, with 15 bases between.

CDR3 region: CASSERGTDTQYF. CDR3 coding DNA: TGTGCCAGCAGCGAGCGGGGCACAGATACGCAGTATTTT. The rearrangement uses TRBV9 and TRBJ2-3; weak D call: TRBD2 (6 bases). The CDR3 has 13 amino acids. Germline V lookup: CDR1 SGDLS, CDR2 YYNGEE. Trimming took 3 bases from V and 1 from J, leaving 6 bases between them.

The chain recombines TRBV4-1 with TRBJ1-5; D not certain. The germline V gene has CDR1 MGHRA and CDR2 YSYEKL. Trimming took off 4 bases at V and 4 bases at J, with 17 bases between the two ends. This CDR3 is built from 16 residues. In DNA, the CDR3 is TGCGCCAGCAGCCGCACCGAGGGCAGAAAGAATCAGCCCCAGCATTTT. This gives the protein CASSRTEGRKNQPQHF.

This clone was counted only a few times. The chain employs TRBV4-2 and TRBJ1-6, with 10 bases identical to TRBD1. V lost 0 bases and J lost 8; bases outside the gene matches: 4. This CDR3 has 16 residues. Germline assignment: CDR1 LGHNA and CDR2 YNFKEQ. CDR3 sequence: CASSQDPGQGDSPLHF. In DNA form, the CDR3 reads TGTGCCAGCAGCCAAGATCCCGGACAGGGGGATTCACCCCTCCACTTT.

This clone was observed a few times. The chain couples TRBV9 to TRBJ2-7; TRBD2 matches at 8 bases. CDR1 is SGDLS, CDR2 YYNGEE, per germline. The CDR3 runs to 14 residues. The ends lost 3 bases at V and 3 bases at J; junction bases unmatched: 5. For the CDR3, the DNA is TGTGCCAGCAGCGCCGGGGGGGAGGGCTACGAGCAGTACTTC. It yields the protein CASSAGGEGYEQYF.